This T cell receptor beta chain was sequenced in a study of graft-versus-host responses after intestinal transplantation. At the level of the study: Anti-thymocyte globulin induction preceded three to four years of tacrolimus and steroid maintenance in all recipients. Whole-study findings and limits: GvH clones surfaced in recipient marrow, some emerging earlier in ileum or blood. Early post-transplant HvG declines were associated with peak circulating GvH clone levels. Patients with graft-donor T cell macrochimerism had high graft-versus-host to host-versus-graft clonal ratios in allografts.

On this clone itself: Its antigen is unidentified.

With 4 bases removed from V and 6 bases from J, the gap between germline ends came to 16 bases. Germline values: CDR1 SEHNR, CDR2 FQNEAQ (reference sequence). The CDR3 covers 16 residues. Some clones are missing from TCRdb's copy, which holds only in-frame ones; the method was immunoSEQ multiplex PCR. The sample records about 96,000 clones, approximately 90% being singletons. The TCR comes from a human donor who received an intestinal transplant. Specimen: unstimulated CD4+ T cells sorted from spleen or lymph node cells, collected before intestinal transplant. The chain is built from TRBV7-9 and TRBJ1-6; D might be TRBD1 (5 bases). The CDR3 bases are TGTGCCAGCAGCTCCTTGGGGGGGGACCGTAATTCACCCCTCCACTTT. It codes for CASSSLGGDRNSPLHF.